These 24 T cell receptor beta chains originate from one sample sequenced in a study of T-cell memory formation after mild COVID-19. TCRdb itself ran the 5' RACE reads through MiXCR, one entry per CDR3 protein. Here the sample spans 110,000 to 150,000 distinct CDR3 sequences, 11% to 15% being singletons. The sequencing sample was made of PBMCs or a T cell subset sorted from them (not recorded which). These receptor sequences come from an adult woman who had mild COVID-19 (a few samples of this study predate the infection). Cell type and time point are not known.

The J gene is TRBJ2-7, the V gene TRBV29-1; TRBD2 agrees at 8 bases. The V segment lost 6 bases and the J segment 3 bases; nucleotides outside the gene matches: 7. Germline assignment: CDR1 SQVTM and CDR2 ANQGSEA. The CDR3 runs 13 residues. The CDR3 nucleotides are TGCAGCGTACTAGCGGATTTTTACTACGAGCAGTACTTC. Encoded protein: CSVLADFYYEQYF.

The rearrangement links TRBV12-3 or TRBV12-4 to TRBJ2-7; D is perhaps TRBD1 (5 bases). Trimming stripped 3 bases from V and 5 bases from J, with 23 bases between. The CDR3 runs 17 residues. The CDR3, as DNA: TGTGCCAGCAGTTTGGATGAAAGGGGCGCCTTCCTCGACGAGCAGTACTTC. As protein: CASSLDERGAFLDEQYF.

The rearrangement uses TRBV2 and TRBJ2-5; D not resolved. Looked up from germline, CDR1 is SNHLY and CDR2 is FYNNEI. The V and J ends lost 2 bases and 3 bases respectively, with 7 bases between them. The CDR3 totals 13 residues. Here the CDR3 reads CASSEWVEETQYF. In DNA form, the CDR3 reads TGTGCCAGCAGTGAATGGGTGGAAGAGACCCAGTACTTC.

This rearrangement joins TRBV4-2 to TRBJ1-6; possibly TRBD1 for D (6 bases). Trimming took 1 base from V and 7 from J, leaving 8 bases between them. Germline-derived CDR1 and CDR2 are LGHNA and YNFKEQ. The CDR3 is 14 amino acids. The CDR3 spells CASSQGGRNSPLHF. As DNA, the CDR3 is TGTGCCAGCAGCCAAGGGGGGCGAAATTCACCCCTCCACTTT.

The chain recombines TRBV23-1 with TRBJ2-5, with D possibly TRBD2 on 6 matching bases. TRBV23-1 is an ORF, with its function uncertain. V lost 7 bases to trimming and J lost 4 bases, with 16 bases between them. CDR3 length equals 14 residues. The CDR3 reads CASTLSGGRETQYF. In DNA form, the CDR3 reads TGCGCCAGCACCTTATCCGGGGGAAGAGAGACCCAGTACTTC.

The chain carries TRBV7-9 and TRBJ2-7; D remains unclear. The V and J ends lost 3 bases and 2 bases respectively, with 11 bases between them. The CDR3 sequence is 14 residues long. Germline V gene data show CDR1 as SEHNR and CDR2 as FQNEAQ (reference sequence). Here the CDR3 DNA reads TGTGCCAGCAGCTTTACTCACAGACCCTACGAGCAGTACTTC. It encodes CASSFTHRPYEQYF.

The chain couples TRBV27 to TRBJ2-5; possibly TRBD1 for D (6 bases). With 5 bases removed from V and 1 base from J, the gap between germline ends came to 11 bases. The CDR3 is made up of 14 amino acids. Germline CDR1 and CDR2: MNHEY and SMNVEV (reference sequence). The CDR3 nucleotides read TGTGCCAGCAGTACAGGGTGGGGCCAAGAGACCCAGTACTTC. Translating it yields CASSTGWGQETQYF.

This clonotype was seen repeatedly, ten times or more. The chain links TRBV30 to TRBJ2-7; D is ambiguous. The CDR3 contains 15 residues. CDR1 is GTSNPN, CDR2 SVGIG, per germline (reference sequence). The V end was cut by 0 bases, the J end by 7 bases, with 19 bases between. CDR3 region: CAWSVSSEGSWEQYF. DNA for the CDR3: TGTGCCTGGAGTGTAAGTTCGGAAGGGTCGTGGGAGCAGTACTTC.

This clonotype was seen more than once but under ten times. The gene calls are TRBV7-8 and TRBJ1-1; TRBD1 might be the D (6 bases). Germline V gives CDR1 SGHVS, CDR2 FQNEAQ. The CDR3 runs to 12 residues. V shed 6 bases and J shed 7 bases, with 12 bases lying between them. The CDR3 region has the DNA TGTGCCAGCAGTAGGGGGGGGGATGAAGCTTTCTTT. Its translation: CASSRGGDEAFF.

The J gene is TRBJ2-3, the V gene TRBV4-2; 9 positions agree with TRBD2. The CDR3 is 17 residues long. V shed 4 bases, J shed 0 bases, and the junction held 8 bases outside the gene matches. Germline CDR1 is LGHNA and CDR2 is YNFKEQ. The CDR3 region is CASSPRSSGDSTDTQYF. DNA for the CDR3: TGTGCCAGCAGCCCCCGATCTAGCGGGGATAGCACAGATACGCAGTATTTT.

This clonotype was seen a handful of times. This chain connects TRBV4-1 to TRBJ1-2; D unresolved. V gave up 1 base and J gave up 8 bases, with 23 bases separating them. This CDR3 is built from 17 residues. Germline V gene lookup returns CDR1 MGHRA and CDR2 YSYEKL. In DNA, the CDR3 is TGCGCCAGCAGCCAAGCCCCCTCTTGGGGAACCAGTGGGGGCTACACCTTC. This codes for CASSQAPSWGTSGGYTF.

The rearrangement links TRBV7-9 to TRBJ1-1; a possible D gene is TRBD1 (5 bases). The CDR3 totals 13 residues. Germline assignment: CDR1 SEHNR and CDR2 FQNEAQ (reference sequence). V shed 4 bases and J shed 4 bases, with 10 bases lying between them. The CDR3 reads CASSYSDSTEAFF. The CDR3 DNA reads TGTGCCAGCAGCTATTCCGACAGCACTGAAGCTTTCTTT.

CDR3 nucleotides: TGTGCCAGCAGCCACAGGTTAGGGGGGTACAATGAGCAGTTCTTC. This sequence encodes CASSHRLGGYNEQFF. The genes are TRBV11-3 and TRBJ2-1; D tentatively reads TRBD1 or TRBD2 (6 bases each). Germline V CDR1 and CDR2: SGHNT, YENEEA. CDR3 length: 15 amino acids. The ends were cut back, 5 bases at V and 4 bases at J, with 15 bases in the middle.

The rearrangement links TRBV6-1 to TRBJ2-5; D gene ambiguous. This CDR3 region has 11 residues. The V end lost 3 bases, the J end lost 5 bases, and 4 bases lay between the germline ends. Per germline, CDR1 MNHNS and CDR2 SASEGT. The CDR3 reads CASSDTETQYF. The CDR3 region has the DNA TGTGCCAGCAGTGATACGGAGACCCAGTACTTC.

This clonotype showed up just a few times. The rearrangement joins TRBV29-1 to TRBJ2-7; D is unresolved. CDR1 and CDR2 (germline): SQVTM, ANQGSEA. V lost 6 bases and J 4 bases, leaving 19 bases between the germline ends. The CDR3 consists of 14 residues. This CDR3 reads CSVFLGSDPYEQYF. DNA for the CDR3: TGCAGCGTCTTCCTCGGTTCAGACCCTTACGAGCAGTACTTC.

This clonotype was seen a few times. The CDR3 spells CASSLKATSAFEQYF. As DNA, the CDR3 is TGTGCCAGCAGCTTAAAGGCCACTAGCGCGTTCGAGCAGTACTTC. The chain uses TRBV7-6 and TRBJ2-7; TRBD2 matches at 7 bases. J gave up 6 bases and V 2 bases, and 10 bases lay outside the gene matches. The CDR3 extends over 15 amino acids. Looked up from germline, CDR1 is SGHVS and CDR2 is FNYEAQ. Together with reference TRBV7-6 and TRBJ2-7, the CDR3 gives the full variable domain: GAGVSQSPRYKVTKRGQDVALRCDPISGHVSLYWYRQALGQGPEFLTYFNYEAQQDKSGLPNDRFSAERPEGSISTLTIQRTEQRDSAMYRCASSLKATSAFEQYFGPGTRLTVT.

This clonotype was detected a few times. This sequence joins TRBV4-1 and TRBJ1-4; D is ambiguous. CDR3 size: 12 residues. The V gene's germline CDR1 is MGHRA and CDR2 YSYEKL. V lost 4 bases and J 8 bases, leaving 8 bases between the germline ends. The CDR3 bases are TGCGCCAGCAGCCTAATGAAGGAAAAACTGTTTTTT. This encodes CASSLMKEKLFF.

The chain employs TRBV4-3 and TRBJ2-3, with D possibly called TRBD1 or TRBD2 (7 bases each). The germline gives CDR1 LGHNA, CDR2 YSLEER. Between the trimmed V and J ends, which lost 0 bases and 6 bases, there was a span of 16 bases. The CDR3 runs 16 residues. CDR3 in DNA: TGCGCCAGCAGCCAAGACCTCGACAGGGAGGGGGATACGCAGTATTTT. Its protein product is CASSQDLDREGDTQYF.

The chain recombines TRBV6-2 or TRBV6-3 with TRBJ2-1; 7 nucleotides agree with TRBD2. Per the germline V gene, CDR1 is MNHEY and CDR2 is SVGEGT. J gave up 10 bases and V 10 bases, and 7 bases lay outside the gene matches. The CDR3 is 11 residues long. The CDR3 DNA is TGTGCCACCAGCGGGGTCGGCGAGCAGTTCTTC. This sequence encodes CATSGVGEQFF.

This clonotype occurred a few times. This chain connects TRBV4-3 to TRBJ2-1; TRBD2 matches 10 bases. The junction had 7 bases not matched to a gene; V was cut back by 0 bases and J by 8 bases. CDR3 length equals 16 residues. The germline gives CDR1 LGHNA, CDR2 YSLEER. The CDR3 is CASSQDRSSGSYEQFF. CDR3 coding DNA: TGCGCCAGCAGCCAAGATCGGTCTAGCGGGAGTTATGAGCAGTTCTTC.

The J gene is TRBJ1-3, the V gene TRBV20-1; no firm D call. Germline loops: CDR1 DFQATT, CDR2 SNEGSKA (reference sequence). CDR3 length equals 14 residues. Trimming took off 3 bases at V and 3 bases at J, with 12 bases between the two ends. CDR3 sequence: CSARLGQLGNTIYF. The CDR3 DNA reads TGCAGTGCTAGGTTAGGGCAGCTTGGAAACACCATATATTTT.

Many counts were recorded for this clonotype. J is TRBJ2-7 and V is TRBV4-3, with TRBD2 matching over 8 bases. The CDR3 is made up of 16 amino acids. Germline V gene data show CDR1 as LGHNA and CDR2 as YSLEER. The ends lost 0 bases at V and 3 bases at J; junction bases unmatched: 7. The CDR3 here is CASSQDPGRADYEQYF. The CDR3 DNA reads TGCGCCAGCAGCCAAGATCCCGGGAGGGCCGACTACGAGCAGTACTTC.

The CDR3 nucleotides are TGTGCTAGTGCCTCGGACAGGGAAGAGACCCAGTACTTC. Translating gives CASASDREETQYF. This chain uses TRBV12-5 with TRBJ2-5; 8 positions match TRBD1. This CDR3 spans 13 amino acids. V lost 7 bases, J lost 3 bases, and 4 bases stayed unmatched. CDR1 and CDR2 (germline): LGHNT, FRNRAP.

The V call is TRBV7-9, the J call TRBJ2-7, with a weak D call TRBD2 (6 bases). The CDR3 loop spans 16 amino acids. The V end was cut by 6 bases, the J end by 4 bases, with 22 bases between. CDR1 is SEHNR and CDR2 is FQNEAQ in the germline V gene (reference sequence). CDR3 in amino acids: CASSPTWGGRAYEQYF. The CDR3 nucleotides read TGTGCCAGCAGTCCGACTTGGGGAGGAAGGGCTTACGAGCAGTACTTC.